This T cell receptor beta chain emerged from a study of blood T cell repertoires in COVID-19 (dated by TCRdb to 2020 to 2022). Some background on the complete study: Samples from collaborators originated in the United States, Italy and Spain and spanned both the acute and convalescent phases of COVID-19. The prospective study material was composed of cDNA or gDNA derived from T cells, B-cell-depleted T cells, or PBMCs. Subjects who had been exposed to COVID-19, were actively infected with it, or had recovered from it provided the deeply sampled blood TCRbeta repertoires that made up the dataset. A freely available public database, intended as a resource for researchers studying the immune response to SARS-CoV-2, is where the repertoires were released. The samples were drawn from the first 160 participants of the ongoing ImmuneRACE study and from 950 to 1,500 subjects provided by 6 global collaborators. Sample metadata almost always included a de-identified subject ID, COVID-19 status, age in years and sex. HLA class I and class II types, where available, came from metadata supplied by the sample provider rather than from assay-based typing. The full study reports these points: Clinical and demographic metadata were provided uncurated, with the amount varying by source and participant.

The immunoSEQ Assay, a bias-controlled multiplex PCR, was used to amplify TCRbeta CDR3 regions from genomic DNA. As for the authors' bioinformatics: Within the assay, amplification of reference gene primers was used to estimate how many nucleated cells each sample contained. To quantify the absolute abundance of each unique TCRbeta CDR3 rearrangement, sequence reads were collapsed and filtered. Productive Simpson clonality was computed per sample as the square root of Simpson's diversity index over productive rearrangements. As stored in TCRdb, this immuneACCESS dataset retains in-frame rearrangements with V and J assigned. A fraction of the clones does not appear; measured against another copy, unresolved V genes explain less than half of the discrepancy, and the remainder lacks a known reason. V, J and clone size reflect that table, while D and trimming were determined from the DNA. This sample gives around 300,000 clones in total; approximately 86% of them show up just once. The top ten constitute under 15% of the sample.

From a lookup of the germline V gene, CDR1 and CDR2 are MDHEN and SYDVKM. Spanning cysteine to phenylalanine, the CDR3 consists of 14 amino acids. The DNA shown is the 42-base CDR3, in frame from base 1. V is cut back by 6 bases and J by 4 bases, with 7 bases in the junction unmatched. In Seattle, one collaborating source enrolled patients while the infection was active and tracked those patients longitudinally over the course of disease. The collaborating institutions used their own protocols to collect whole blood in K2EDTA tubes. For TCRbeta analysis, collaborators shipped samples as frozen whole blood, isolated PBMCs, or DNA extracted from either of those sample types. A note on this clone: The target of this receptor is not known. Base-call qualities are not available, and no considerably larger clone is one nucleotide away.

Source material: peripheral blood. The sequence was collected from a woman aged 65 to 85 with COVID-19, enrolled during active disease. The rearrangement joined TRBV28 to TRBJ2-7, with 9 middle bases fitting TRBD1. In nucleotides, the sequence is TGTGCCAGCAGCGAGACAGGGGGTCGGTACGAGCAGTACTTC. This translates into CASSETGGRYEQYF.